The 25 T cell receptor beta chains below come from one sample, sequenced in a study of T cells in tuberculosis. Time point: new active TB diagnosis, blood taken before or within 7 days of starting treatment. Using immunoSEQ multiplex PCR, the repertoire was profiled, and TCRdb retains in-frame clones only, with some absent. The sample has 20,000 to 25,000 clones; about 85% are singletons. Here the sequenced sample was PBMCs, taken at tuberculosis diagnosis. These receptors all come from an adult with tuberculosis.

The sample holds a few counts of this clone. J is TRBJ1-2 and V is TRBV28; a possible D gene is TRBD1 (5 bases). The CDR3 is 20 amino acids. CDR1 and CDR2 (germline): MDHEN, SYDVKM. The V end was cut by 6 bases, the J end by 3 bases, with 32 bases between. The chain's CDR3 is CASRSPYLDGGKTAYYGYTF. DNA for the CDR3: TGTGCCAGCAGGTCTCCATACCTAGACGGGGGGAAGACGGCTTACTATGGCTACACCTTC.

The chain carries TRBV4-1 and TRBJ2-1; weak D call: TRBD1 (5 bases). The CDR3 contains 18 residues. V gave up 0 bases and J gave up 8 bases, with 23 bases separating them. Germline V lookup: CDR1 MGHRA, CDR2 YSYEKL. This CDR3 is CASSQDLIRADAFHEQFF. For the CDR3, the DNA is TGCGCCAGCAGCCAAGATCTTATCAGGGCCGACGCGTTCCATGAGCAGTTCTTC.

This clone is a singleton in its sample. V is TRBV7-2 and J is TRBJ2-4; TRBD1 might be the D (5 bases). Germline V gene sequence: CDR1 SGHTA, CDR2 FQGNSA. Trimming removed 1 base at V and 3 bases at J, with 10 bases between. The CDR3 contains 15 residues. CDR3 nucleotide sequence: TGTGCCAGCAGCTTAGATAGGGGATTCAAAAACATTCAGTACTTC. Its protein is CASSLDRGFKNIQYF.

This clone is judged medium-sized. V gene TRBV5-6 combines with J gene TRBJ1-1; no definite D call. Germline values: CDR1 SGHDT, CDR2 YYEEEE. The ends were cut back, 3 bases at V and 1 base at J, with 7 bases in the middle. CDR3 length: 13 amino acids. CDR3 amino acids: CASSSLQNTEAFF. The CDR3 coding sequence is TGTGCCAGCAGCTCTTTACAGAACACTGAAGCTTTCTTT.

This clone was seen a single time. The chain carries TRBV5-4 and TRBJ1-3; D is undetermined. Germline lookup yields CDR1 SGHNT and CDR2 YYREEE (reference sequence). Trimming took off 9 bases at V and 4 bases at J, with 14 bases between the two ends. The CDR3 contains 13 residues. Written as DNA, the CDR3 is TGTGCCATTAGTTGGAGCTTGGGAAACACCATATATTTT. It yields the protein CAISWSLGNTIYF.

This clone was detected only a few times. The chain has TRBV11-3 and TRBJ2-1, with TRBD1 matching 9 bases. The CDR3 has 15 amino acids. V was clipped by 4 bases and J by 10 bases; unmatched bases: 11. Germline V gene sequence: CDR1 SGHNT, CDR2 YENEEA. In nucleotides, the CDR3 is TGTGCCAGCAGCTGGCCGGGACAGGGCTTAGGGGAGCAGTTCTTC. Its protein is CASSWPGQGLGEQFF.

The chain employs TRBV7-9 and TRBJ2-1, with D tentatively TRBD2 (6 bases). The germline V and J ends were trimmed by 0 bases and 5 bases, with 17 bases remaining between them. The CDR3 spans 17 residues. Germline V CDR1 and CDR2: SEHNR, FQNEAQ (reference sequence). CDR3 coding DNA: TGTGCCAGCAGCTTAGCGGTGGACTACCGAAGCAACAATGAGCAGTTCTTC. Its translation: CASSLAVDYRSNNEQFF. Complete variable domain (other parts from reference TRBV7-9 and TRBJ2-1): DTGVSQNPRHKITKRGQNVTFRCDPISEHNRLYWYRQTLGQGPEFLTYFQNEAQLEKSRLLSDRFSAERPKGSFSTLEIQRTEQGDSAMYLCASSLAVDYRSNNEQFFGPGTRLTVL.

The V call is TRBV6-1, the J call TRBJ2-7; perhaps TRBD1 as D (6 bases). Germline lookup yields CDR1 MNHNS and CDR2 SASEGT. Trimming took off 2 bases at V and 0 bases at J, with 8 bases between the two ends. CDR3 length equals 14 residues. The CDR3 loop reads CASSETGNSYEQYF. The CDR3 DNA reads as TGTGCCAGCAGTGAAACAGGGAACTCCTACGAGCAGTACTTC.

V and J are TRBV10-2 and TRBJ1-5; D gene unclear. Trimming pared 4 bases from V and 2 bases from J, leaving 12 bases between. From germline, CDR1 is WSHSY and CDR2 SAAADI. This CDR3 region has 15 residues. The CDR3 reads CASSVDITGNQPQHF. The CDR3 DNA reads TGCGCCAGCAGTGTAGACATAACGGGCAATCAGCCCCAGCATTTT.

The gene calls are TRBV19 and TRBJ1-1, with TRBD1 as a possible D gene (5 bases). V lost 0 bases and J 3 bases, leaving 14 bases between the germline ends. Germline V CDR1 and CDR2: LNHDA, SQIVND (reference sequence). This CDR3 is built from 16 residues. The CDR3 region has the DNA TGTGCCAGTAGTATAGACATGGGGCGGCTAGACACTGAAGCTTTCTTT. It codes for CASSIDMGRLDTEAFF.

This clone was seen a single time. The rearrangement joins TRBV27 to TRBJ2-4; D remains unclear. V was pared by 3 bases and J by 11 bases, with 17 bases between. The germline V gene encodes CDR1 MNHEY and CDR2 SMNVEV (reference sequence). There are 14 residues in the CDR3. DNA of the CDR3: TGTGCCAGCAGTTTCCGTCAGACAATAGGCGTTCAGTACTTC. Translated, it gives CASSFRQTIGVQYF.

The count of this clone is one. V usage is TRBV19 and J usage is TRBJ2-7, with TRBD2 as a possible D gene (6 bases). Germline V gives CDR1 LNHDA, CDR2 SQIVND (reference sequence). This CDR3 has 13 residues. Trimming left V 2 bases short and J 6 bases short, with 11 bases between. The CDR3 DNA reads as TGTGCCAGTAGTATATCTGTCGGGAGCGAGCAGTACTTC. Amino acids: CASSISVGSEQYF.

The chain is built from TRBV2 and TRBJ1-1; D not resolved. The CDR3 loop spans 14 amino acids. The germline V gene has CDR1 SNHLY and CDR2 FYNNEI. Trimming left V 4 bases short and J 5 bases short, with 14 bases between. CDR3 bases: TGTGCCAGCAGTGTGGTCTTCACGGGTACTGAAGCTTTCTTT. It translates to CASSVVFTGTEAFF.

The chain uses TRBV5-1 and TRBJ1-2, with TRBD1 as a possible D gene (5 bases). From germline, CDR1 is SGHRS and CDR2 YFSETQ. Trimming pared 5 bases from V and 3 bases from J, leaving 11 bases between. The CDR3 sequence is 13 residues long. The CDR3 protein is CASRFRADYGYTF. In DNA form, the CDR3 reads TGCGCCAGCAGGTTCAGGGCAGACTATGGCTACACCTTC.

The chain couples TRBV10-3 to TRBJ1-1; D might be TRBD1 (6 bases). The CDR3 consists of 14 residues. V shed 3 bases and J shed 2 bases, with 10 bases lying between them. In germline, CDR1 is ENHRY, CDR2 SYGVKD. For the CDR3, the DNA is TGTGCCATCAGTGACAGACAGGCAAACACTGAAGCTTTCTTT. Encoded protein: CAISDRQANTEAFF.

The chain couples TRBV15 to TRBJ2-7, with 9 bases that match TRBD1. CDR3 length equals 14 residues. The ends lost 3 bases at V and 1 base at J; junction bases unmatched: 1. Germline values: CDR1 LNHNV, CDR2 YYDKDF (reference sequence). The CDR3 nucleotides read TGTGCCACCAGCAGGGACAGGGGATCCTACGAGCAGTACTTC. It is translated as CATSRDRGSYEQYF. The whole variable domain, remainder taken from reference TRBV15 and TRBJ2-7, is DAMVIQNPRYQVTQFGKPVTLSCSQTLNHNVMYWYQQKSSQAPKLLFHYYDKDFNNEADTPDNFQSRRPNTSFCFLDIRSPGLGDTAMYLCATSRDRGSYEQYFGPGTRLTVT.

The gene calls are TRBV9 and TRBJ2-7, with TRBD1 matching over 8 bases. Trimming removed 7 bases from V and 4 bases from J; junction bases left unmatched: 10. The CDR3 has 14 amino acids. Per germline, CDR1 SGDLS and CDR2 YYNGEE. The CDR3 coding sequence is TGTGCCAGCGGTCCAGGGGGCAGTCGGTACGAGCAGTACTTC. This codes for CASGPGGSRYEQYF. Combining the CDR3 with reference TRBV9 and TRBJ2-7 gives the whole variable domain DSGVTQTPKHLITATGQRVTLRCSPRSGDLSVYWYQQSLDQGLQFLIQYYNGEERAKGNILERFSAQQFPDLHSELNLSSLELGDSALYFCASGPGGSRYEQYFGPGTRLTVT.

The CDR3 sequence: CASSLAVVGANEQYF. CDR3 DNA sequence: TGTGCCAGCAGCTTAGCGGTAGTTGGGGCAAACGAGCAGTACTTC. The chain carries TRBV7-2 and TRBJ2-7; the D gene is possibly TRBD1 (5 bases). The V end lost 0 bases, the J end lost 5 bases, and 14 bases lay between the germline ends. From germline, CDR1 is SGHTA and CDR2 FQGNSA. This CDR3 region has 15 residues. Supplemented by reference TRBV7-2 and TRBJ2-7, the full variable domain reads GAGVSQSPSNKVTEKGKDVELRCDPISGHTALYWYRQSLGQGLEFLIYFQGNSAPDKSGLPSDRFSAERTGGSVSTLTIQRTQQEDSAVYLCASSLAVVGANEQYFGPGTRLTVT.

CDR3 nucleotides: TGTGCCACCGTGAGCGGGGGTTTGGTAGATACGCAGTATTTT. Residues: CATVSGGLVDTQYF. This chain joins TRBV6-5 and TRBJ2-3; 8 bases are shared with TRBD2. V was pared by 10 bases and J by 5 bases, with 11 bases of the junction left unmatched. Germline CDR1 is MNHEY and CDR2 is SVGAGI. This CDR3 region has 14 residues.

V usage is TRBV11-2 and J usage is TRBJ1-1; D is uncertain. The V end was cut by 3 bases, the J end by 4 bases, with 18 bases between. Germline V CDR1 and CDR2: SGHAT, FQNNGV. The CDR3 sequence is 16 residues long. CDR3: CASSLEGGRRSTEAFF. CDR3 bases: TGTGCCAGCAGCTTGGAGGGAGGGCGGCGGAGCACTGAAGCTTTCTTT.

This chain links TRBV19 with TRBJ1-5, with TRBD1 matching 9 bases. The germline gives CDR1 LNHDA, CDR2 SQIVND (reference sequence). Unmatched junction bases numbered 5, after V lost 4 bases and J lost 1 base. The CDR3 runs 16 residues. As DNA, the CDR3 is TGTGCCAGTAGTACCGGGACAGGGAGCAGCAATCAGCCCCAGCATTTT. Its protein is CASSTGTGSSNQPQHF.

The chain employs TRBV19 and TRBJ1-1; D possibly corresponds to TRBD1 (6 bases). Per germline, CDR1 LNHDA and CDR2 SQIVND (reference sequence). Trimming pared 6 bases from V and 4 bases from J, leaving 18 bases between. This CDR3 has 15 amino acids. DNA of the CDR3: TGTGCCAGTAGGCCACGGGGGGGCGCGGGCACTGAAGCTTTCTTT. Translated, it gives CASRPRGGAGTEAFF. Looking up the rest from reference TRBV19 and TRBJ1-1 gives the full variable domain: DGGITQSPKYLFRKEGQNVTLSCEQNLNHDAMYWYRQDPGQGLRLIYYSQIVNDFQKGDIAEGYSVSREKKESFPLTVTSAQKNPTAFYLCASRPRGGAGTEAFFGQGTRLTVV.

This rearrangement joins TRBV5-1 to TRBJ2-4; D may be TRBD2 (5 bases). The CDR3 runs to 15 residues. CDR1 is SGHRS and CDR2 is YFSETQ in the germline V gene. The V and J ends lost 2 bases and 1 base respectively, with 10 bases between them. The CDR3: CASSLVSGAKNIQYF. The CDR3 DNA reads TGCGCCAGCAGCTTAGTTTCGGGGGCCAAAAACATTCAGTACTTC.

The chain carries TRBV7-3 and TRBJ2-3; a possible D gene is TRBD2 (6 bases). Germline V gene sequence: CDR1 SGHTA, CDR2 FQGTGA. This CDR3 spans 15 amino acids. Trimming cost V 5 bases and J 5 bases, with 17 bases left between them. This chain's CDR3 is CASSLLGGARDTQYF. The CDR3 region has the DNA TGTGCCAGCAGCCTTCTGGGGGGAGCAAGAGATACGCAGTATTTT.

Only a few counts were recorded for this clone. This chain links TRBV30 with TRBJ1-3; D is unresolved. This CDR3 is built from 15 residues. V gave up 8 bases and J gave up 0 bases, with 17 bases separating them. Per the germline V gene, CDR1 is GTSNPN and CDR2 is SVGIG (reference sequence). Here the CDR3 reads CAIQTGGLSGNTIYF. The CDR3 DNA reads as TGTGCCATACAGACGGGAGGGCTCTCTGGAAACACCATATATTTT.